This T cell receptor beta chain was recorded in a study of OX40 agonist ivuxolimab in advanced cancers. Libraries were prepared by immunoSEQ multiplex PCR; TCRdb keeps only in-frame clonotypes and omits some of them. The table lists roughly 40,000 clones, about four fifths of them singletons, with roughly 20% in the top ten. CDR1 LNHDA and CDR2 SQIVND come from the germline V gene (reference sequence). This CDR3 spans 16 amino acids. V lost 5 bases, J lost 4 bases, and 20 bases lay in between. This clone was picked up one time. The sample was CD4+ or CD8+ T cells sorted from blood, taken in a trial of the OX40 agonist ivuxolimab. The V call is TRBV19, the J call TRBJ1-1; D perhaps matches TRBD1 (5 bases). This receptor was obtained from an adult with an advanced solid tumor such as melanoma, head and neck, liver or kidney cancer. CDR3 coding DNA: TGTGCCAGTAGTGAAACTGCTGGGGCAGTGGGCACTGAAGCTTTCTTT. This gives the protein CASSETAGAVGTEAFF.